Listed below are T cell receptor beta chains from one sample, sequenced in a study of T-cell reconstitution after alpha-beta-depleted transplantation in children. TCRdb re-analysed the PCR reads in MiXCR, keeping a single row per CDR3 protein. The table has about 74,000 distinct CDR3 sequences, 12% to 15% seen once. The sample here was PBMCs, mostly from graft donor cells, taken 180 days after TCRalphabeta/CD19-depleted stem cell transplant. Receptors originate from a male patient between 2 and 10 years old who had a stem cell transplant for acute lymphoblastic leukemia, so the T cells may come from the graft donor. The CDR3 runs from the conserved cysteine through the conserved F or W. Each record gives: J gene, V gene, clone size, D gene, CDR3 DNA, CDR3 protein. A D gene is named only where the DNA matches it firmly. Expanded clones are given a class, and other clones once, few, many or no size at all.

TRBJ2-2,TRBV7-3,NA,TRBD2,TGCGCCAGCAGCCCCGCGGGGGGGACCAGGGTGCTGTTTTTT,CASSPAGGTRVLFF
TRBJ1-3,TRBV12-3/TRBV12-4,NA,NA,TGTGCCAGCAGTTTAAGACGAGACACCATATATTTT,CASSLRRDTIYF
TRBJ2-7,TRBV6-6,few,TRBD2,TGTGCCAGCTCTGGACTAGCGGCCTACGAGCAGTACTTC,CASSGLAAYEQYF
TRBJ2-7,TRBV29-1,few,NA,TGCAGCGTCGGTGACCCACGGGGCTCCTACGAGCAGTACTTC,CSVGDPRGSYEQYF
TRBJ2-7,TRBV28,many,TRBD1,TGTGCCAGCAGTTCTAACAGGGGGCCTTACGAGCAGTACTTC,CASSSNRGPYEQYF
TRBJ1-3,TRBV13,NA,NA,TGTGCCATGGGCCCCAGAGTCCTCTGTGGAAACACCATATATTTT,CAMGPRVLCGNTIYF
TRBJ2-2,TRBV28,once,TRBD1,TGTGCCAGCAGTGAATCCACGCCGGGACAGGGGCTGTCGACCGGGGAGCTGTTTTTT,CASSESTPGQGLSTGELFF
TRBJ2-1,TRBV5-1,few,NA,TGCGCCAGCAGAACGAATGAGCAGTTCTTC,CASRTNEQFF
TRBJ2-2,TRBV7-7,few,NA,TGTGCCAGCAGCTTAGGCCGGTACACCGGGGAGCTGTTTTTT,CASSLGRYTGELFF
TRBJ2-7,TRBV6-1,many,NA,TGTGCCAGCAGTCTATATGGGGTAGACTCGCCTAGGCCCTACGAGCAGTACTTC,CASSLYGVDSPRPYEQYF
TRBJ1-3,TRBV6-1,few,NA,TGTGCCAGCAGCCCGGGGACCGGGCGAAACACCATATATTTT,CASSPGTGRNTIYF
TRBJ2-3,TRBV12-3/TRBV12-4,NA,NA,TGTGCCAGCAGTTTCCAGAAGTCCCCGGCGACAGATACGCAGTATTTT,CASSFQKSPATDTQYF
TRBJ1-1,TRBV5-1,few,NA,TGCGCCAGCAGCTTGGATCGGGGCGGCACTGAAGCTTTCTTT,CASSLDRGGTEAFF
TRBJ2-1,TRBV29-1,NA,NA,TGCAGCGTTGAACCTTACAATGAGCAGTTCTTC,CSVEPYNEQFF
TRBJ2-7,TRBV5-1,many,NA,TGCGCCAGCAGCGGCGGGACAGCGACAGGGTACGAGCAGTACTTC,CASSGGTATGYEQYF
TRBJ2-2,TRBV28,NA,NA,TGTGCCAGCTTGAAGATTGGGGAGCTGTTTTTT,CASLKIGELFF
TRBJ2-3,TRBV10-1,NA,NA,TGCGCCAGCAGTTCTAGCACAGATACGCAGTATTTT,CASSSSTDTQYF
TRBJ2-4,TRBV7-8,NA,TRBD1,TGTGCCAGCAGCCAACCGACAGGGATCAACATTCAGTACTTC,CASSQPTGINIQYF
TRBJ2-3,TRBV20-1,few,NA,TGCAGTGCTACGGGGCTGGCGGCAGATACGCAGTATTTT,CSATGLAADTQYF
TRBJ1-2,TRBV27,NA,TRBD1,TGTGCCAGCAGTCTCCTCCGCCGACAGGGGGCCGCTGGCTACACCTTC,CASSLLRRQGAAGYTF
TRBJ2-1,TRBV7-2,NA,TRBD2,TGTGCCAGCACCCTGATCAGCGGGAGAGCCTACAATGAGCAGTTCTTC,CASTLISGRAYNEQFF
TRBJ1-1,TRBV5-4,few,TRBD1,TGTGCCAGCAGCTTGGGAAGGGGGCGAGGTAACACTGAAGCTTTCTTT,CASSLGRGRGNTEAFF
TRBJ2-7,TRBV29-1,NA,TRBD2,TGCAGCGCCGGCGGGGGACGGTACGAGCCCTACGAGCAGTACTTC,CSAGGGRYEPYEQYF
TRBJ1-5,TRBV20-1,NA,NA,TGCAGTGCTATGCCTCAAACAGGAAGCAATCAGCCCCAGCATTTT,CSAMPQTGSNQPQHF
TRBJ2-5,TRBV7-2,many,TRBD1,TGTGCCAGCAGCCCGACAGGGCGGAGAGAGACCCAGTACTTC,CASSPTGRRETQYF
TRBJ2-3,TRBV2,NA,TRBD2,TGTGCCTTCAGTTTTAGGGGGAGGGTTTCTAGCGGGGGTCTAGATACGCAGTATTTT,CAFSFRGRVSSGGLDTQYF
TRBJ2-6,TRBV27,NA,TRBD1,TGTGCCAGCAGAACCCGACAGGGGGCCAGCTCTGGGGCCAACGTCCTGACTTTC,CASRTRQGASSGANVLTF
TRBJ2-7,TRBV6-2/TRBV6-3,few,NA,TGTGCCAGCAGCCGCCTTAGCGGCTCCTACGAGCAGTACTTC,CASSRLSGSYEQYF
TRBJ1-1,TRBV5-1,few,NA,TGCGCCAGCAGCTGGAAGCAGGGGCTAGGCACTGAAGCTTTCTTT,CASSWKQGLGTEAFF
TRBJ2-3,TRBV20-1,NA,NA,TGCAGTGCTAGCGGGGAGACCACAGATACGCAGTATTTT,CSASGETTDTQYF
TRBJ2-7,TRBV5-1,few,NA,TGCGCCAGCAGCTTGGCAGGGACCCCCGAAGGGCAGTACTTC,CASSLAGTPEGQYF
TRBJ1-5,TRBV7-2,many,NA,TGTGCCAGCAGCCCGGTGGAGGGGAGGCAGCCCCAGCATTTT,CASSPVEGRQPQHF
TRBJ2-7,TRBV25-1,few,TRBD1,TGTGCCAGCAGTGCCGGACAGGGGACGCGCGAGCAGTACTTC,CASSAGQGTREQYF
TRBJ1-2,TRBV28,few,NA,TGTGCCAGCAGCCCGGGAGGGAGAGCTAACTATGGCTACACCTTC,CASSPGGRANYGYTF
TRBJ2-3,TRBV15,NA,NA,TGTGCCACCAGCAGAGATGACAGCCCTAGCACAGATACGCAGTATTTT,CATSRDDSPSTDTQYF
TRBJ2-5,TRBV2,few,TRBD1,TGTGCCAGCACCCGGGACAGGGTGGTAGAGACCCAGTACTTC,CASTRDRVVETQYF
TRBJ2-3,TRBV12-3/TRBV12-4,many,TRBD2,TGTGCCAGCAGTTCCTTAGCGGGGGGACATGCAGATACGCAGTATTTT,CASSSLAGGHADTQYF
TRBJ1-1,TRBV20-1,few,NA,TGCAGTGCTAGAGACCACACTGAAGCTTTCTTT,CSARDHTEAFF
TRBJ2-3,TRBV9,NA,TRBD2,TGTGCCAGCAGCTACGGGAGCGGGGGCACAGATACGCAGTATTTT,CASSYGSGGTDTQYF
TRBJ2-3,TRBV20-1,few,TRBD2,TGCAGTGCCTTCTCGGCGGGGGGGGATACGCAGTATTTT,CSAFSAGGDTQYF
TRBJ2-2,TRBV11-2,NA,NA,TGTGCCAGCAGCTTCCGTGGCACAGCGAACACCGGGGAGCTGTTTTTT,CASSFRGTANTGELFF
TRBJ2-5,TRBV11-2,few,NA,TGTGCCAGCAGCTTAGAGGGGTTTGAGACCCAGTACTTC,CASSLEGFETQYF
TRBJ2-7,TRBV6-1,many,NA,TGTGCCAGCAGGTTGGAGGGGGGCGACTACGAGCAGTACTTC,CASRLEGGDYEQYF
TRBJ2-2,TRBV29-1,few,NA,TGCAGCGTGGGGTGGGGCAGCACCGGGGAGCTGTTTTTT,CSVGWGSTGELFF
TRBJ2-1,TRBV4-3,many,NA,TGCGCCAGCAGCCAAGGGAAAGGCGGGGTGGGCAATGAGCAGTTCTTC,CASSQGKGGVGNEQFF
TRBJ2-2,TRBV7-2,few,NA,TGTGCCAGCAGCTCGTCCCCACATAACACCGGGGAGCTGTTTTTT,CASSSSPHNTGELFF
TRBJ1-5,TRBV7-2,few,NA,TGTGCCAGCAGCTTAGCGTCGAAGAGAGGGGCTAATCAGCCCCAGCATTTT,CASSLASKRGANQPQHF
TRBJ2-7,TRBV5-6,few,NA,TGTGCCAGCGGAACACTTGGGGACCCCTACGAGCAGTACTTC,CASGTLGDPYEQYF
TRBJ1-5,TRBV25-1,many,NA,TGTGCCAGCAGTGGCCCCGAGAGGGGCGGTCAGCCCCAGCATTTT,CASSGPERGGQPQHF
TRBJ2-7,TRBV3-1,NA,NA,TGTGCCAGCAGCCAAGATCTGGGACGGACCTACGAGCAGTACTTC,CASSQDLGRTYEQYF
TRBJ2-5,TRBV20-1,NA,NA,TGCAGTGCCACACCATCTTCGGGGTACCAAGAGACCCAGTACTTC,CSATPSSGYQETQYF
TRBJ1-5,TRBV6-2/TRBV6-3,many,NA,TGTGCCAGCAGTTCGGGCATCCTCGAGCATTTT,CASSSGILEHF
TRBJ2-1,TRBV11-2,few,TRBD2,TGTGCCAGCAGCTCTCCTAGCGGGAGGGCCTACAATGAGCAGTTCTTC,CASSSPSGRAYNEQFF
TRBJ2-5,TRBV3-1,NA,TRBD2,TGTGCCAGCAGCCAACTAGCGGGAGCCCAAGAGACCCAGTACTTC,CASSQLAGAQETQYF